This T cell receptor (beta chain) was documented in a study of relationships among human T cell subsets. Study-wide findings and caveats: Over 60% of CD8+ cytotoxic sequences came from clones with over 100 reads.

The CDR3 has 13 residues. Trimming cost V 7 bases and J 5 bases; bases outside gene matches: 7. CDR1 SGHAT and CDR2 FQDESV come from the germline V gene (reference sequence). From mRNA, alpha and beta CDR3 regions were amplified using semiquantitative ARM-PCR. In ARM-PCR, communal superprimers followed tagged nested gene-specific primers for exponential amplification. MiXCR, run by TCRdb on the multiplex PCR reads, gives a single entry per CDR3 protein. The sample comprises roughly 13,000 distinct CDR3 sequences, about 67% of which are singletons, and less than 35% rests with the top ten. In regard to this clonotype: Antigen: not known.

After CD25, CD56 and CD294 bead selections, the flow-through was collected as Th1 cells. The chain links TRBV11-1 to TRBJ2-7; 8 bases are shared with TRBD1. The TCR originated in a man aged 40-49 years in good health. The sequencing sample was made of CD4+ Th1 cells sorted from blood. The chain's CDR3 is CASTGTGLHEQYF. In DNA form, the CDR3 reads TGTGCCAGCACCGGGACAGGCCTGCACGAGCAGTACTTC. Combining the CDR3 with reference TRBV11-1 and TRBJ2-7 gives the whole variable domain EAEVAQSPRYKITEKSQAVAFWCDPISGHATLYWYRQILGQGPELLVQFQDESVVDDSQLPKDRFSAERLKGVDSTLKIQPAELGDSAMYLCASTGTGLHEQYFGPGTRLTVT.